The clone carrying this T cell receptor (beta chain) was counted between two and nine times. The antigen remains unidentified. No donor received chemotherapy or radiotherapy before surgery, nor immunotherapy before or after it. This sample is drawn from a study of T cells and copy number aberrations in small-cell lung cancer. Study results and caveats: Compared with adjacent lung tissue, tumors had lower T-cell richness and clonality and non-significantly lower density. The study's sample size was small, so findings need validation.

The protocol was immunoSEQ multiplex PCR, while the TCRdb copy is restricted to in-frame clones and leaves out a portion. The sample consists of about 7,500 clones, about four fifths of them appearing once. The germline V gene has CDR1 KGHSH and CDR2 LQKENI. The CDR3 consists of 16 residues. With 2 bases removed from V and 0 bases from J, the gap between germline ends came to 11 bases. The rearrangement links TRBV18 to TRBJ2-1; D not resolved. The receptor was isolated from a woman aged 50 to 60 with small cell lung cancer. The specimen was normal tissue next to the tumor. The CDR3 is CASSPNRASSYNEQFF. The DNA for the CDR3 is TGTGCCAGCTCACCAAATCGGGCTAGCTCCTACAATGAGCAGTTCTTC. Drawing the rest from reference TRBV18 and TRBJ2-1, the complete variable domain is NAGVMQNPRHLVRRRGQEARLRCSPMKGHSHVYWYRQLPEEGLKFMVYLQKENIIDESGMPKERFSAEFPKEGPSILRIQQVVRGDSAAYFCASSPNRASSYNEQFFGPGTRLTVL.